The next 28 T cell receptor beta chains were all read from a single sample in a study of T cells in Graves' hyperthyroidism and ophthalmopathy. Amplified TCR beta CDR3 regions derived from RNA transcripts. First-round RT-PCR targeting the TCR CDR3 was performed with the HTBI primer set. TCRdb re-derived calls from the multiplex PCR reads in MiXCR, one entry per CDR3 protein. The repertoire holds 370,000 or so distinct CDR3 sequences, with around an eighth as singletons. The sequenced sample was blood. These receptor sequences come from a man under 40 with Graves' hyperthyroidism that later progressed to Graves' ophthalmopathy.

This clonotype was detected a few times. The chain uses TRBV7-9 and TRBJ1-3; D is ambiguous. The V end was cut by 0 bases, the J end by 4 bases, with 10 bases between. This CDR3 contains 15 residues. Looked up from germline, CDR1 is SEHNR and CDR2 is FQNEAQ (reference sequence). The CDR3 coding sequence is TGTGCCAGCAGCTTAGCGATGGGATCCGGAAACACCATATATTTT. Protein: CASSLAMGSGNTIYF.

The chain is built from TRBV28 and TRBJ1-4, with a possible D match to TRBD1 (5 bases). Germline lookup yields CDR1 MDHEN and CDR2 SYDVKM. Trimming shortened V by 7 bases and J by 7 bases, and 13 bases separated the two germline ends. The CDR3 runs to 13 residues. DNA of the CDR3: TGTGCCAGCAAGTATGGGGCGGTTGAAAAACTGTTTTTT. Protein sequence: CASKYGAVEKLFF.

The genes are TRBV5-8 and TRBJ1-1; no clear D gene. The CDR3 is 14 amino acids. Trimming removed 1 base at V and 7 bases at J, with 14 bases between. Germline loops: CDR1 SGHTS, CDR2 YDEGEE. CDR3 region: CASSLPREIVEAFF. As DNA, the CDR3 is TGTGCCAGCAGCTTGCCCCGAGAAATCGTTGAAGCTTTCTTT.

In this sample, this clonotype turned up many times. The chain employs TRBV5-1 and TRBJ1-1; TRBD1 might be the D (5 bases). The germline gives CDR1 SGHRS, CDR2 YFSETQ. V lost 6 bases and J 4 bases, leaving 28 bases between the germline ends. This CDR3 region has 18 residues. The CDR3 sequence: CASNPTLGASFNGTEAFF. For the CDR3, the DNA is TGCGCCAGCAACCCCACACTCGGGGCCTCTTTCAATGGCACTGAAGCTTTCTTT. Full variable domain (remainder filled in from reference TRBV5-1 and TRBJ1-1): KAGVTQTPRYLIKTRGQQVTLSCSPISGHRSVSWYQQTPGQGLQFLFEYFSETQRNKGNFPGRFSGRQFSNSRSEMNVSTLELGDSALYLCASNPTLGASFNGTEAFFGQGTRLTVV.

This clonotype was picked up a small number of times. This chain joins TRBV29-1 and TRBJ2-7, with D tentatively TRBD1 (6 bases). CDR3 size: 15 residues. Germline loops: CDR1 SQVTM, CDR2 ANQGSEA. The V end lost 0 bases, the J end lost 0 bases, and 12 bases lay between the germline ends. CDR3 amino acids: CSVEDRTEGSYEQYF. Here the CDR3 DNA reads TGCAGCGTTGAAGATCGGACAGAAGGCTCCTACGAGCAGTACTTC.

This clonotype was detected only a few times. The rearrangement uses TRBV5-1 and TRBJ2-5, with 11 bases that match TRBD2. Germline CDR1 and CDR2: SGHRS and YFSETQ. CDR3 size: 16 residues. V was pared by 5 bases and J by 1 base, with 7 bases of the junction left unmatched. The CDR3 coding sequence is TGCGCCAGCAGTCCCCGTAGCGGGGGGGCCCAAGAGACCCAGTACTTC. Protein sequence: CASSPRSGGAQETQYF.

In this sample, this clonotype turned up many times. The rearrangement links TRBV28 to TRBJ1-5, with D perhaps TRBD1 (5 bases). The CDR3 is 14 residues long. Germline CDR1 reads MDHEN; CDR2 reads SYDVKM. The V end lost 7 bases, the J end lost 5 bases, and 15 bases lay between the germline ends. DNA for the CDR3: TGTGCCAGCACCCGGACGGGGGAGTATCAGCCCCAGCATTTT. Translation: CASTRTGEYQPQHF. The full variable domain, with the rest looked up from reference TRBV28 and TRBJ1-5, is DVKVTQSSRYLVKRTGEKVFLECVQDMDHENMFWYRQDPGLGLRLIYFSYDVKMKEKGDIPEGYSVSREKKERFSLILESASTNQTSMYLCASTRTGEYQPQHFGDGTRLSIL.

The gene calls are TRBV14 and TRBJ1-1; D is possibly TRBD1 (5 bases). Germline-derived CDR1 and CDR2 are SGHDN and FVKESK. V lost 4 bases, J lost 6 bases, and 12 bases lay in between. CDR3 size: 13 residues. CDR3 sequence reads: CASSLFPGAEAFF. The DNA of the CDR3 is TGTGCCAGCAGCCTTTTTCCGGGGGCTGAAGCTTTCTTT.

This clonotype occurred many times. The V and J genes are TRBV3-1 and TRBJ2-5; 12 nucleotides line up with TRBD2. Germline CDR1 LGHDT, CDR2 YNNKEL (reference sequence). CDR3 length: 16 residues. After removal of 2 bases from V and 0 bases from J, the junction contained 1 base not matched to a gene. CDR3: CASSQRLAGDQETQYF. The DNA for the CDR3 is TGTGCCAGCAGCCAACGACTAGCGGGGGACCAAGAGACCCAGTACTTC.

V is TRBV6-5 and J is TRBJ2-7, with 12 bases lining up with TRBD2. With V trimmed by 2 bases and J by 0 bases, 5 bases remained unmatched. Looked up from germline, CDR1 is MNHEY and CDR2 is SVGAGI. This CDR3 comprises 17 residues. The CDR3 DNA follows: TGTGCCAGCAGTTACGGGACTAGCGGGCCAAGCTCCTACGAGCAGTACTTC. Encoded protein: CASSYGTSGPSSYEQYF.

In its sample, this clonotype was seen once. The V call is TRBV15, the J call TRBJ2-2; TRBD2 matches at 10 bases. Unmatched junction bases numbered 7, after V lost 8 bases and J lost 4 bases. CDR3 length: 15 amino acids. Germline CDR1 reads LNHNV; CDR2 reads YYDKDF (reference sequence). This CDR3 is CATSSGGASTGELFF. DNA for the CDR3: TGTGCCACCTCCAGCGGGGGGGCGAGCACCGGGGAGCTGTTTTTT. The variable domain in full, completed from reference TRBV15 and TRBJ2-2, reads DAMVIQNPRYQVTQFGKPVTLSCSQTLNHNVMYWYQQKSSQAPKLLFHYYDKDFNNEADTPDNFQSRRPNTSFCFLDIRSPGLGDTAMYLCATSSGGASTGELFFGEGSRLTVL.

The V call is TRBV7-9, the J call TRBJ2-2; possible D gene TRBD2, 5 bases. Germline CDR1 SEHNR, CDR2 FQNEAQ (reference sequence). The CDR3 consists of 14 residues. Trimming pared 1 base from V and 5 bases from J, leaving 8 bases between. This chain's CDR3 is CASSLVRGTGELFF. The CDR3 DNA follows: TGTGCCAGCAGCTTAGTTCGGGGTACCGGGGAGCTGTTTTTT.

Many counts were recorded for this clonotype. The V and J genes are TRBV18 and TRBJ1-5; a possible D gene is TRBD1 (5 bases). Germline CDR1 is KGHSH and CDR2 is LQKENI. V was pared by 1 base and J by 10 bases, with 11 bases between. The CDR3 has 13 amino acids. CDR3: CASSPRDAEPQHF. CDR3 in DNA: TGTGCCAGCTCACCACGGGACGCGGAACCCCAGCATTTT.

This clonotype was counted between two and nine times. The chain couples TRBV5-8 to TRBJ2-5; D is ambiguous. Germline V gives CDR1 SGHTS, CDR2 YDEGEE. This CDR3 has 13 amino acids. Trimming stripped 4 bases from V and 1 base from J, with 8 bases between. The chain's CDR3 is CASSMDLQETQYF. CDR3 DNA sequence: TGTGCCAGCAGCATGGACCTCCAAGAGACCCAGTACTTC.

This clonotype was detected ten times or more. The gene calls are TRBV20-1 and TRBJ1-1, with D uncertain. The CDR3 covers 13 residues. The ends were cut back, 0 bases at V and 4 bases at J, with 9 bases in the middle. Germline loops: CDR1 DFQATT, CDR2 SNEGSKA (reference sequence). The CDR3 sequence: CSARDFQATEAFF. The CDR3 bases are TGCAGTGCTAGAGATTTCCAGGCCACTGAAGCTTTCTTT.

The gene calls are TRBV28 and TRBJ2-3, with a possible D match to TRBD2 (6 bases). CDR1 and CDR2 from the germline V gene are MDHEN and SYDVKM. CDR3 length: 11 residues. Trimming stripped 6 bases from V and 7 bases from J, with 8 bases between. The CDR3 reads CASREGYTQYF. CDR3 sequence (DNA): TGTGCCAGCAGGGAGGGATATACGCAGTATTTT.

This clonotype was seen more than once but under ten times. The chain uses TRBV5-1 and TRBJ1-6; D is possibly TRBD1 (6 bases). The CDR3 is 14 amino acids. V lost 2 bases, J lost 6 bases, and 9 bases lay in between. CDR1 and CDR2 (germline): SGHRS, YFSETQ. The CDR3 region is CASSFRDINSPLHF. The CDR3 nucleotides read TGCGCCAGCAGCTTTAGGGACATTAATTCACCCCTCCACTTT.

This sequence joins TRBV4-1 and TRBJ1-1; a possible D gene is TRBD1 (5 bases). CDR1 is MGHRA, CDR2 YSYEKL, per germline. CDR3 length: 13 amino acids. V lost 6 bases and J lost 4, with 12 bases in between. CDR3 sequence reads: CASSMRGLTEAFF. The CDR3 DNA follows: TGCGCCAGCAGTATGCGGGGCCTCACTGAAGCTTTCTTT.

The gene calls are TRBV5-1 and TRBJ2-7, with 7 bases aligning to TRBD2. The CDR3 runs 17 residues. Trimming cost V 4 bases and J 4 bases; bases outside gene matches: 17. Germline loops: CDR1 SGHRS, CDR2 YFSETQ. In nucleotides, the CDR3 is TGCGCCAGCAGCCCGGACCTAGGGTCGGGGGGAAGGTACGAGCAGTACTTC. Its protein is CASSPDLGSGGRYEQYF.

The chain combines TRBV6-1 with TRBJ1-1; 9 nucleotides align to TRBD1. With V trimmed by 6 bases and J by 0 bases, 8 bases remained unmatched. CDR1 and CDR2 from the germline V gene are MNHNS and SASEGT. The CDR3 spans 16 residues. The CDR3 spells CASRDYDRGMNTEAFF. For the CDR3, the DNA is TGTGCCAGCAGGGATTATGACAGGGGGATGAACACTGAAGCTTTCTTT.

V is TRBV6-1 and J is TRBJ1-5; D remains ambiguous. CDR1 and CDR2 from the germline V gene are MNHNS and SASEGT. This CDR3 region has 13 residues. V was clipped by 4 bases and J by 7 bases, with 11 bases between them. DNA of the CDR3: TGTGCCAGCAGTGGAATTGGGAGCCAGCCCCAGCATTTT. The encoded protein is CASSGIGSQPQHF.

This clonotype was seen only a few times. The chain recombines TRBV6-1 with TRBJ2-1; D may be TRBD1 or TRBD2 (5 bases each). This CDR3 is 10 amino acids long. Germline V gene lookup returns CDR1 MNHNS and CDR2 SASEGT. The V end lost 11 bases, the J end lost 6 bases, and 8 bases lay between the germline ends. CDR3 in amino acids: CAPGPNEQFF. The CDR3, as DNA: TGTGCCCCGGGGCCCAATGAGCAGTTCTTC.

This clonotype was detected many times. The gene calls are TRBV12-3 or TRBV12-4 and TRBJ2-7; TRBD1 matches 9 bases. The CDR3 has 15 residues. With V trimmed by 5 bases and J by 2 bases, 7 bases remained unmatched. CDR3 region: CASSLLTGGTYEQYF. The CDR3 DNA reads TGTGCCAGCAGTCTCCTGACAGGGGGTACCTACGAGCAGTACTTC.

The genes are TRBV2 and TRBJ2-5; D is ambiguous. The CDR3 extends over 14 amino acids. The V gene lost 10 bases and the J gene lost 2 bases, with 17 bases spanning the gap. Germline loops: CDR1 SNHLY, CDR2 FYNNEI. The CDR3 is CATAPPTTQETQYF. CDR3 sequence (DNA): TGTGCCACCGCCCCCCCCACCACTCAAGAGACCCAGTACTTC.

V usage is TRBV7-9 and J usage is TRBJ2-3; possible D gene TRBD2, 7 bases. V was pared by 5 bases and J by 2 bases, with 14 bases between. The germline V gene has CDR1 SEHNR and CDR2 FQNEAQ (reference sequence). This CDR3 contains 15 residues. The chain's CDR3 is CASSPFGGATDTQYF. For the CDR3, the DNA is TGTGCCAGCAGCCCCTTTGGGGGGGCCACAGATACGCAGTATTTT.

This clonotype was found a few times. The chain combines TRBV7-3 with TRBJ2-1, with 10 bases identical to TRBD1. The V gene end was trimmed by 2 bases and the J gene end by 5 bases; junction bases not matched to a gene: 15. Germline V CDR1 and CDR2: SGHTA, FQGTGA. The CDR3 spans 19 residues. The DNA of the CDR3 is TGTGCCAGCAGCTTACTCCCCCCATTTGACAGGGGGCAGGACAATGAGCAGTTCTTC. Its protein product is CASSLLPPFDRGQDNEQFF.

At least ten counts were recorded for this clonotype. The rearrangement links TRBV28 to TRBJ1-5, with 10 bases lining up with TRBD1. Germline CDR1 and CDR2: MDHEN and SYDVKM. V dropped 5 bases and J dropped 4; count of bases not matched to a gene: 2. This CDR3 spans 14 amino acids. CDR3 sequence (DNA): TGTGCCAGCAGTCGGGACAGGGGTAATCAGCCCCAGCATTTT. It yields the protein CASSRDRGNQPQHF.

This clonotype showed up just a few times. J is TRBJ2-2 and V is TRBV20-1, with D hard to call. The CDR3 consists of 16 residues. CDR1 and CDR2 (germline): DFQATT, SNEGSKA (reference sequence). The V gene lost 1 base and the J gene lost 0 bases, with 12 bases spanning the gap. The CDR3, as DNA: TGCAGTGCTAGAGGTCCAGGTTTATCGAACACCGGGGAGCTGTTTTTT. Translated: CSARGPGLSNTGELFF.